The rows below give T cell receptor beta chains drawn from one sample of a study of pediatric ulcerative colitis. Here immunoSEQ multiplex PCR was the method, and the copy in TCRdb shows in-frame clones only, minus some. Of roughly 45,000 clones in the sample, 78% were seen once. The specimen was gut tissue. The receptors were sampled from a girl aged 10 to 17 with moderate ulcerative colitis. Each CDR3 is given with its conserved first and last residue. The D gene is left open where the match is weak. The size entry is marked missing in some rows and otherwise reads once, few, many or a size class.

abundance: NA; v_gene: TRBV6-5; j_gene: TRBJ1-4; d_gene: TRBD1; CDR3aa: CASRWRDRPEKLFF; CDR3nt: TGTGCCAGCAGGTGGAGGGACAGGCCTGAAAAACTGTTTTTT
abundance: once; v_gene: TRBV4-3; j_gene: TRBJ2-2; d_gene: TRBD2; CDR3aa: CASSEGDSGGATGELFF; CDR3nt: TGCGCCAGCAGCGAAGGGGATAGCGGGGGGGCCACCGGGGAGCTGTTTTTT
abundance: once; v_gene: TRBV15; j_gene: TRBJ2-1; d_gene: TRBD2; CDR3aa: CATSTQTSLAAKQFF; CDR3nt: TGTGCCACCAGCACACAAACCTCACTAGCGGCTAAGCAGTTCTTC
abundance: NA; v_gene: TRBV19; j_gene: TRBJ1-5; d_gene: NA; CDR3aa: CASSPSGGWNQPQHF; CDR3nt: TGTGCCAGTAGCCCGTCGGGGGGGTGGAATCAGCCCCAGCATTTT
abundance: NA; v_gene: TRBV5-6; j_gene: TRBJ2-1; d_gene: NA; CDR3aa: CASNSGTTYNEQFF; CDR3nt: TGTGCCAGCAATTCCGGGACAACCTACAATGAGCAGTTCTTC
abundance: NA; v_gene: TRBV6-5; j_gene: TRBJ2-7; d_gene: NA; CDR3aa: CASSPLGGATYEQYF; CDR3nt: TGTGCCAGCAGTCCCTTGGGGGGGGCGACCTACGAGCAGTACTTC
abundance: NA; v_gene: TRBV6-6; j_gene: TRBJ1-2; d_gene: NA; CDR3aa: CASSYSTRLGNYGYTF; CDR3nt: TGTGCCAGCAGTTACTCGACGAGGTTAGGGAACTATGGCTACACCTTC
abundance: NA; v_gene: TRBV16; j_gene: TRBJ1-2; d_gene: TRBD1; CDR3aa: CASSLSGTAGYTF; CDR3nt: TGTGCCAGCAGCTTGTCCGGGACAGCTGGCTACACCTTC
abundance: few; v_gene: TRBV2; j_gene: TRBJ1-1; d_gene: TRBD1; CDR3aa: CASSRETGRLTEAFF; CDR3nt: TGTGCCAGCAGCCGCGAGACAGGGCGGCTCACTGAAGCTTTCTTT
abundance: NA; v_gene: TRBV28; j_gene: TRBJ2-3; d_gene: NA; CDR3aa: CASSSRHTDTQYF; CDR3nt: TGTGCCAGCAGCTCGAGACATACAGATACGCAGTATTTT
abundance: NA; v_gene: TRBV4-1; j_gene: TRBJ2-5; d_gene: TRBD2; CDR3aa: CASSPLAGGQETQYF; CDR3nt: TGCGCCAGCAGCCCATTAGCGGGGGGGCAAGAGACCCAGTACTTC
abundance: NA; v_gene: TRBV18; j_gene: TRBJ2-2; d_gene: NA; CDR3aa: CASSPLRPTDGELFF; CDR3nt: TGTGCCAGCTCACCCCTCCGTCCGACCGACGGGGAGCTGTTTTTT
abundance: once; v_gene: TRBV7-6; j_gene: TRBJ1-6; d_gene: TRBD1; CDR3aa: CASSLGYRGFNSPLHF; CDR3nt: TGTGCCAGCAGCTTAGGATACAGGGGCTTTAATTCACCCCTCCACTTT
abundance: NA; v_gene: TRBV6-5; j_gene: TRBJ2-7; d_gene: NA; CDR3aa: CASSYLDVNLGQYF; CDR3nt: TGTGCCAGCAGTTACTTAGATGTCAACCTGGGGCAGTACTTC
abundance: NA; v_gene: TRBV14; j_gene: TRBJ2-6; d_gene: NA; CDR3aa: CASSQTERTGANVLTF; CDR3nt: TGTGCCAGCAGCCAGACAGAACGGACTGGGGCCAACGTCCTGACTTTC
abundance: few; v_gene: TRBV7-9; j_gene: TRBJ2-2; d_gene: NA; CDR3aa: CASSLVQGLRTGELFF; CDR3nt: TGTGCCAGCAGCTTAGTACAGGGTTTGAGGACCGGGGAGCTGTTTTTT
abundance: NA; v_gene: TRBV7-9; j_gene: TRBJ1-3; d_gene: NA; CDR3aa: CASSRPEAGNTIYF; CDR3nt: TGTGCCAGCAGCCGCCCGGAAGCTGGAAACACCATATATTTT
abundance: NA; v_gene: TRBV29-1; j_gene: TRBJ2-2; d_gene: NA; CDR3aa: CSVDSGNTGELFF; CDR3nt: TGCAGCGTTGACTCAGGAAACACCGGGGAGCTGTTTTTT
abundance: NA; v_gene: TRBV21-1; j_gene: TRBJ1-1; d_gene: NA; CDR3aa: CASSNGQGLRTEAFF; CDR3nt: TGTGCCAGCAGCAATGGACAGGGTTTGAGGACTGAAGCTTTCTTT
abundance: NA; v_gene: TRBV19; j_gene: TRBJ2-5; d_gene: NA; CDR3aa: CASSLNPGLDLGTQYF; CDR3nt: TGTGCCAGTAGTCTGAACCCGGGACTGGATTTGGGGACCCAGTACTTC
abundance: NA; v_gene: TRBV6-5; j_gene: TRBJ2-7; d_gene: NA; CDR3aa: CASSYSGLVEQYF; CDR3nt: TGTGCCAGCAGTTACTCGGGACTCGTTGAGCAGTACTTC
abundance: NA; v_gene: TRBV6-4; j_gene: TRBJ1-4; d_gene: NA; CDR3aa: CASRETGSANEKLFF; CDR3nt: TGTGCCAGCAGAGAAACAGGGTCAGCTAATGAAAAACTGTTTTTT
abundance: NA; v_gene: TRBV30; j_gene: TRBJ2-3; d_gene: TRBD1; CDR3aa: CAWNHLGTGSDTQYF; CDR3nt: TGTGCCTGGAATCACCTCGGGACAGGATCAGATACGCAGTATTTT
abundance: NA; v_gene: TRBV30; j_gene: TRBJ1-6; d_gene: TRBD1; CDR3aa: CAWRTGSNSPLHF; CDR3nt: TGTGCCTGGAGGACAGGGTCTAATTCACCCCTCCACTTT
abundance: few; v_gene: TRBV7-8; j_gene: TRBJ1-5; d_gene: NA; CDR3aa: CASSLGRNQPQHF; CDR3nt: TGTGCCAGCAGCCTAGGGCGGAATCAGCCCCAGCATTTT
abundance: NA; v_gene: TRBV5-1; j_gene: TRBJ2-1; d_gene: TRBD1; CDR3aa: CASSSTGTGYNNEQFF; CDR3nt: TGCGCCAGCAGCTCTACCGGGACAGGCTACAACAATGAGCAGTTCTTC
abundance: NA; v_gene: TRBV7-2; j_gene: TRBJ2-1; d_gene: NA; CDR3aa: CASSFRAGDEQFF; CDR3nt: TGTGCCAGCAGCTTCCGCGCTGGTGATGAGCAGTTCTTC
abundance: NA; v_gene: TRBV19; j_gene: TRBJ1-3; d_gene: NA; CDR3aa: CASSPSPVSGNTIYF; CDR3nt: TGTGCCAGTAGTCCGAGTCCGGTTTCTGGAAACACCATATATTTT
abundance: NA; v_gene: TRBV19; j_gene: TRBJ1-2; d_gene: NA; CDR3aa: CASSIYGPRISGYTF; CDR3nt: TGTGCCAGTAGTATATACGGGCCAAGAATCTCTGGCTACACCTTC
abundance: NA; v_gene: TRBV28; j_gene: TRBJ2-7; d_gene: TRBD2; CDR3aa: CASSSPGGSWEQYF; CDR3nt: TGTGCCAGCAGTTCCCCAGGCGGGAGCTGGGAGCAGTACTTC
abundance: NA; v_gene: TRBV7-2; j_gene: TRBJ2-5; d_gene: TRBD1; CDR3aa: CASSSRDRGETQYF; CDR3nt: TGTGCCAGCAGCTCCCGGGACAGGGGAGAGACCCAGTACTTC
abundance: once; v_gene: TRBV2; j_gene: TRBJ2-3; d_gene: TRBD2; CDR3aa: CASSWTSGSTDTQYF; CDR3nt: TGTGCCAGCAGTTGGACTAGCGGGAGCACAGATACGCAGTATTTT
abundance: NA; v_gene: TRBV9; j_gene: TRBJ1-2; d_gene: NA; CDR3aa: CASSVGALTDYGYTF; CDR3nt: TGTGCCAGCAGCGTAGGAGCACTGACGGACTATGGCTACACCTTC
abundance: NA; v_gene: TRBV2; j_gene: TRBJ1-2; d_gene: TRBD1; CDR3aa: CASSRSGGDYGYTF; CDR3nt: TGTGCCAGCAGTAGATCAGGGGGCGACTATGGCTACACCTTC
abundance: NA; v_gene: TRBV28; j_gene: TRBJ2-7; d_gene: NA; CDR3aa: CASRQGLHPEQYF; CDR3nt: TGTGCCAGCAGACAGGGACTACATCCCGAGCAGTACTTC
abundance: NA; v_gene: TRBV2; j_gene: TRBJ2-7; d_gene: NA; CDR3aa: CASRASNYEQYF; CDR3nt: TGTGCCAGCCGGGCATCGAACTACGAGCAGTACTTC
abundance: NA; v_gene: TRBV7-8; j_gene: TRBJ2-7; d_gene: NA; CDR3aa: CASSLGWGYEQYF; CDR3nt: TGTGCCAGCAGCTTAGGTTGGGGCTACGAGCAGTACTTC
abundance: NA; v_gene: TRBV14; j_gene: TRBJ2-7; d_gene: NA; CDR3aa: CASSLGYEQYF; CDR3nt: TGTGCCAGCAGCCTAGGTTACGAGCAGTACTTC
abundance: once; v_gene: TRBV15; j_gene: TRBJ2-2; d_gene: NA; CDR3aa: CATSNSRVISTGELFF; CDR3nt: TGTGCCACCAGCAACTCCCGGGTGATTAGTACCGGGGAGCTGTTTTTT
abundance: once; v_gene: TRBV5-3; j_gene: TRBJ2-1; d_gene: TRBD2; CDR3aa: CARSPILSGSPYNEQFF; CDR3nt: TGTGCCAGAAGCCCAATCCTTAGCGGGAGTCCCTACAATGAGCAGTTCTTC
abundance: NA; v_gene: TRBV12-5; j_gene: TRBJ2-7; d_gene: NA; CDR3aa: CASVGYGTEQYF; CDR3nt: TGTGCTAGTGTCGGCTACGGCACCGAGCAGTACTTC
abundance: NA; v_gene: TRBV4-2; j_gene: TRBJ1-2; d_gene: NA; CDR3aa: CASSQDYYGYTF; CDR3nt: TGTGCCAGCAGCCAAGATTATTATGGCTACACCTTC